The 16 T cell receptor beta chains below come from one sample, sequenced in a study of T cells in women clearing cervical HPV infection (dated by TCRdb to between 2018 and 2020). The method behind the library was the immunoSEQ multiplex PCR assay. Sourced from immuneACCESS, this table was stored by TCRdb with only in-frame sequences that have V and J called. A share of the clones is absent; for the studies checked, an unresolved V gene accounts for under half, and the remainder has no known explanation. This sample's table contains tens of thousands of clones. The ten most abundant clones make up around 8% of the sample. What was sequenced was blood buffy coat. These receptors were collected from a woman between 18 and 70 years old with a cervical HPV16 infection that either progressed to CIN3+ or cleared (not recorded which).

As concerns this clone: Read sequence stops 3 residues before the CDR3 end, and the germline J gene provides the missing end. The chain employs TRBV6-2 or TRBV6-3 and TRBJ1-2; maybe TRBD1 (6 bases). Germline values: CDR1 MNHEY, CDR2 SVGEGT. This CDR3 spans 13 amino acids. The part of the CDR3 DNA that was read is TGTGCCAGCAGTTTAGCGGGGGCCTACGAC. Translation gives CASSLAGAYD. The complete CDR3 sequence is CASSLAGAYDYTF.

In regard to this clone: The CDR3 end lies 3 residues beyond the end of the read and is filled in from the germline J gene. The rearrangement joins TRBV7-3 to TRBJ2-7, with D perhaps TRBD1 (6 bases). The CDR3 is 14 residues long. Germline loops: CDR1 SGHTA, CDR2 FQGTGA. With 4 bases removed from V and 0 bases from J, the gap between germline ends came to 10 bases. The CDR3 region is CASSSETGSYEQYF. The covered CDR3 bases are TGTGCCAGCAGCTCAGAGACAGGCTCCTACGAG.

About this clone: The DNA ends 3 residues before the CDR3 does, and the rest of the CDR3 is filled in from the germline J gene. Other DNA sequences from this sample encode an identical CDR3 as well. The V and J genes are TRBV7-6 and TRBJ1-3; a possible D gene is TRBD1 (5 bases). V lost 1 base to trimming and J lost 3 bases, with 13 bases between them. Germline V gene data show CDR1 as SGHVS and CDR2 as FNYEAQ. The CDR3 covers 16 residues. Incomplete CDR3 DNA: TGTGCCAGCAGCTTAGGTTCAGGGCAAGGTGGAAACACC. Translated, it gives CASSLGSGQGGNT. The whole CDR3 reads CASSLGSGQGGNTIYF.

Remarks on this clone: The CDR3 extends 3 residues past the end of the read, so its final part is completed from the germline J gene. V gene TRBV30 combines with J gene TRBJ2-2; the match to TRBD1 covers 12 bases. CDR3 length: 15 amino acids. From germline, CDR1 is GTSNPN and CDR2 SVGIG (reference sequence). The CDR3 reads CAWSVIGTGGEKLFF. Incomplete CDR3 DNA: TGTGCCTGGAGTGTAATTGGGACAGGGGGCGAAAAG.

About this clone itself: The read ends 3 residues shy of where the CDR3 ends; the end is completed using the germline J gene. The V gene is TRBV7-9, the J gene TRBJ2-4, with a possible D match to TRBD2 (6 bases). The CDR3 loop spans 14 amino acids. CDR1 is SEHNR and CDR2 is FQNEAQ in the germline V gene (reference sequence). The sequenced CDR3 bases are TGTGCCAGCAGCTTAGCGACAGTAACCGGGGGT. It encodes CASSLATVTGG. The entire CDR3 reads CASSLATVTGGQYF.

Worth noting for this clone: The read finishes 3 residues shy of the CDR3 end, and the germline J gene is used to complete it. This rearrangement joins TRBV2 to TRBJ1-4, with 9 bases matching TRBD1. Looked up from germline, CDR1 is SNHLY and CDR2 is FYNNEI. The CDR3 is 13 amino acids. The CDR3 sequence: CASKGQGLSPLFF. The CDR3 DNA, read in part, is TGTGCCAGCAAGGGACAGGGTTTGTCACCA.

A note on this clone: The CDR3 is cut off 3 residues early in the read; its end comes from the germline J gene. The V gene is TRBV4-1, the J gene TRBJ1-5, with D possibly being TRBD1 (6 bases). The CDR3 is made up of 16 amino acids. Trimming took 0 bases from V and 7 from J, leaving 16 bases between them. From germline, CDR1 is MGHRA and CDR2 YSYEKL. This CDR3 is CASSQDGTGIMQPQHF. The sequenced CDR3 bases are TGCGCCAGCAGCCAAGATGGAACAGGGATAATGCAGCCC.

Comments on this clone: The read ends 3 residues before the CDR3 terminus; that terminus is restored from the germline J gene. The chain links TRBV5-1 to TRBJ1-2; D gene ambiguous. The CDR3 totals 13 residues. Germline loops: CDR1 SGHRS, CDR2 YFSETQ. CDR3 DNA, as far as it was read: TGCGCCAGCAGCTTGTTCACCACAGATACC. It yields the protein CASSLFTTDT. The entire CDR3 reads CASSLFTTDTYTF.

In regard to this clone: The read ends 3 residues shy of where the CDR3 ends; the end is completed using the germline J gene. The rearrangement uses TRBV29-1 and TRBJ1-5, with D unclear. Germline lookup yields CDR1 SQVTM and CDR2 ANQGSEA. This CDR3 is built from 13 residues. Trimming removed 7 bases from V and 2 bases from J, with 12 bases in between. CDR3 DNA (partial): TGCAGCGCCGCCGGCGGTCGCAATCAGCCC. This translates into CSAAGGRNQP. The complete CDR3 reads CSAAGGRNQPQHF.

The CDR3 DNA, read in part, is TGCAGTGCTGAAAACTCCGCCAAGCGGTCTTACGAG. This encodes CSAENSAKRSYE. The full CDR3 protein is CSAENSAKRSYEQYF. The V call is TRBV20-1, the J call TRBJ2-7; a weak D match, TRBD2 (5 bases). The read ends 3 residues shy of where the CDR3 ends; the end is completed using the germline J gene. The CDR3 is 15 residues long. The V and J ends lost 5 bases and 4 bases respectively, with 21 bases between them. Germline assignment: CDR1 DFQATT and CDR2 SNEGSKA (reference sequence).

The CDR3 reads CASSRLAGEFYTF. CDR3 bases read: TGTGCCAGTAGTAGACTAGCGGGGGAGTTT. The chain carries TRBV19 and TRBJ1-2; D is perhaps TRBD1 (5 bases). Read sequence stops 3 residues before the CDR3 end, and the germline J gene provides the missing end. CDR3 length: 13 amino acids. Germline V gives CDR1 LNHDA, CDR2 SQIVND (reference sequence).

A remark on this clone: The read ends 3 residues before the CDR3 terminus; that terminus is restored from the germline J gene. This chain connects TRBV19 to TRBJ2-7; 7 bases map to TRBD1. Germline-derived CDR1 and CDR2 are LNHDA and SQIVND (reference sequence). The CDR3 is made up of 15 amino acids. Unmatched junction bases numbered 13, after V lost 6 bases and J lost 5 bases. The CDR3 reads CASSRQGAGVDEQYF. CDR3 DNA (partial): TGTGCCAGTAGCCGACAGGGCGCTGGGGTCGACGAG. Full variable domain (rest looked up from reference TRBV19 and TRBJ2-7): DGGITQSPKYLFRKEGQNVTLSCEQNLNHDAMYWYRQDPGQGLRLIYYSQIVNDFQKGDIAEGYSVSREKKESFPLTVTSAQKNPTAFYLCASSRQGAGVDEQYFGPGTRLTVT.

Worth noting for this clone: Read sequence stops 3 residues before the CDR3 end, and the germline J gene provides the missing end. The chain joins TRBV6-2 or TRBV6-3 to TRBJ2-2; weak D call: TRBD2 (6 bases). Germline CDR1 MNHEY, CDR2 SVGEGT. Trimming pared 6 bases from V and 3 bases from J, leaving 17 bases between. The CDR3 extends over 16 amino acids. Here the CDR3 reads CASSWLRGGHTGELFF. CDR3 bases read: TGTGCCAGCAGCTGGTTGCGGGGCGGTCACACCGGGGAG.

Regarding this clone: From the germline J gene comes the end of the CDR3, since the read stops 3 residues before it. The chain has TRBV20-1 and TRBJ2-3, with D possibly being TRBD1 (6 bases). CDR3 length: 12 residues. CDR1 and CDR2 (germline): DFQATT, SNEGSKA (reference sequence). CDR3 DNA (partial): TGCAGTGCCGCAGGGGATCAAGAGACG. This codes for CSAAGDQET. The CDR3 in full is CSAAGDQETQYF.

On this clone: The read terminates 3 residues before the CDR3 end, so the remaining end is supplied by the germline J gene. The chain couples TRBV10-3 to TRBJ2-1; 9 bases align to TRBD2. Unmatched junction bases numbered 4, after V lost 3 bases and J lost 4 bases. The germline V gene has CDR1 ENHRY and CDR2 SYGVKD. The CDR3 covers 15 residues. Incomplete CDR3 DNA: TGTGCCATCAGTGATAGCGGGAGTCTATACAATGAG. This codes for CAISDSGSLYNE. The CDR3 as a whole reads CAISDSGSLYNEQFF.

Concerning this clone: At one of its ends the junction is not consistent with the germline gene, which may arise from a read error. Coverage ceases 3 residues before the CDR3 finishes, and the germline J gene fills in the end. The chain has TRBV20-1 and TRBJ2-3; the D is unclear. This CDR3 is built from 13 residues. Germline CDR1 DFQATT, CDR2 SNEGSKA (reference sequence). The CDR3 bases that were read are TGCAGTGCTGGAGATACGGTCACAGATACG. It codes for CSAGDTVTDT. The complete CDR3 reads CSAGDTVTDTQYF.